This T cell receptor (beta chain) was documented in a study of T cell changes during pregnancy in multiple sclerosis. V was clipped by 4 bases and J by 0 bases, with 10 bases between them. The CDR3 length is 14 residues. The germline CDR1 and CDR2 sequences are SQVTM and ANQGSEA. Some clones are missing from TCRdb's copy, which holds only in-frame ones; the method was immunoSEQ multiplex PCR. The repertoire holds 15,000 or so clones, roughly 84% seen once, with 18% in the top ten. Comments on this clone: Other DNA sequences in the sample encode the same CDR3.

Sequencing was performed on CD8+ T cells from peripheral blood mononuclear cells, taken in the third trimester of pregnancy. The chain uses TRBV29-1 and TRBJ2-1; possibly TRBD2 for D (5 bases). The sequence was collected from a female donor in good health, enrolled as a control in a pregnancy study. The CDR3 spells CSVGRDGSYNEQFF. The CDR3 DNA is TGCAGCGTTGGCCGGGATGGCTCCTACAATGAGCAGTTCTTC.